This T cell receptor beta chain came from a study of cytomegalovirus exposure and HLA in healthy donors. Comments on this clone: An end of the junction differs from the germline gene, which may be a read error.

Primers: 60 Vbeta forward and 13 Jbeta reverse. Sequenced by immunoSEQ multiplex PCR; TCRdb stores in-frame clones only, minus some. The table lists 150,000 to 200,000 clones, about 80% of them singletons, with around 1% in the top ten. Per the germline V gene, CDR1 is MNHEY and CDR2 is SMNVEV (reference sequence). The CDR3 is 14 amino acids. Sequenced: PBMCs. The gene calls are TRBV27 and TRBJ2-3; the D is unclear. The TCR sequence derives from a woman in her forties in good health and CMV-seronegative. The CDR3 DNA reads as TGTGCCAGCAGTTCCAGAGATAGCACGGATACGCAGTATTTT. Amino acids: CASSSRDSTDTQYF.